The sequence of this TCR beta chain was determined in a study of CD8 T cells in Susac syndrome. General study points: The TCR sequencing and HLA analysis in the study involved a relatively small number of individuals, as the study acknowledged.

Germline V lookup: CDR1 DFQATT, CDR2 SNEGSKA (reference sequence). This CDR3 spans 12 amino acids. V lost 3 bases to trimming and J lost 2 bases, with 8 bases between them. As regards this clonotype: Its specificity is not known.

RNA, at about 0.45 to 1 ug, was reverse transcribed with random hexamers. TCRdb redid the calling of the immunoSEQ multiplex PCR reads with MiXCR, one entry per CDR3 protein. The table shows some 200,000 distinct CDR3 sequences, with roughly 96% occurring only once. The authors carried out high-throughput sequencing of TCR beta. They applied it to CD8+ and CD4+ T cells obtained from blood. The study used treatment-naive patients who had stable or active relapsing-remitting disease as multiple sclerosis controls. The V gene is TRBV20-1, the J gene TRBJ2-7, with D uncertain. The sample consisted of CD4+ T cells from PBMCs. The source of this sequence is a human donor with multiple sclerosis. CDR3 nucleotide sequence: TGCAGTGCTAGTAAAGACCCCTACGAGCAGTACTTC. It specifies CSASKDPYEQYF.